This TCR beta chain was captured by sequencing in a study of post-analysis software for immune sequencing data. Each TCR beta cDNA library carried unique molecular identifiers. Starting from roughly 1.1 to 9.2 million T cells, the study yielded 500,000 or so cDNA molecules. MiXCR, run by TCRdb on the PCR reads, gives a single entry per CDR3 protein. The sample holds under 200,000 distinct CDR3 sequences, roughly 34% seen once. This clonotype was counted a few times. Its antigen is unidentified. Study-level results: There were five or six TRBV segments more frequent in patients than controls, and TRBV5-6, TRBV5-1 and TRBV20-1 were among them.

Germline trimming cut 4 bases from V and 4 bases from J; bases unmatched to any gene: 4. CDR3 length: 13 amino acids. The V gene's germline CDR1 is DFQATT and CDR2 SNEGSKA (reference sequence). The clonotype comes from a girl between 5 and 17 years old with multiple sclerosis. The chain couples TRBV20-1 to TRBJ2-7; 10 bases are shared with TRBD2. Sequences were derived from blood, sampled after autologous hematopoietic stem cell transplantation. CDR3 sequence reads: CSAKSGRAYEQYF. The CDR3 coding sequence is TGCAGTGCTAAAAGCGGGAGGGCGTACGAGCAGTACTTC.